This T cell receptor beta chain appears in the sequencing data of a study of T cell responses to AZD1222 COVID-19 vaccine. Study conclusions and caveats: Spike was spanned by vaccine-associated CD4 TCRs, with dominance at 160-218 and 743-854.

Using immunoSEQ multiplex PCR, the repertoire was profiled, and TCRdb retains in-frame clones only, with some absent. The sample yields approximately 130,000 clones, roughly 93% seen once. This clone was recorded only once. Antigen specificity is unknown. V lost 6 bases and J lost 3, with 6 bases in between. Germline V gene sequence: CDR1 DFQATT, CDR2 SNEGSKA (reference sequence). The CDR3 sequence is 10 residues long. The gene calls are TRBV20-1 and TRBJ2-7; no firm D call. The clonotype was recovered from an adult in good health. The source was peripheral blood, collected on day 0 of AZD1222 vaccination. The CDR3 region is CSAGNYEQYF. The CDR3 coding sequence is TGCAGTGCCGGCAACTACGAGCAGTACTTC.